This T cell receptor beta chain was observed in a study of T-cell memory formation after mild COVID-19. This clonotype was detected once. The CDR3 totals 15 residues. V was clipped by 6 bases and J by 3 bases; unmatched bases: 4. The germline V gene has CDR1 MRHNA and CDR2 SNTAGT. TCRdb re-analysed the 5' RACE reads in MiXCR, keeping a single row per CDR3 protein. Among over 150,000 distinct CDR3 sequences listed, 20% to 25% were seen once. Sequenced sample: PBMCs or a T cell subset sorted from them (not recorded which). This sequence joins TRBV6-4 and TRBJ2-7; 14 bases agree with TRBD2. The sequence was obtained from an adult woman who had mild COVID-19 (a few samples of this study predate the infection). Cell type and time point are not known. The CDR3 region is CASSAGLAGGYEQYF. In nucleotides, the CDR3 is TGTGCCAGCAGCGCCGGACTAGCGGGAGGCTACGAGCAGTACTTC.